Listed here are 21 T cell receptor beta chains from one sample, sequenced in a study of T cells in tumors and immune-related adverse events. Assay: immunoSEQ multiplex PCR; the TCRdb copy retains only in-frame clones and omits some. The table records about 22,000 clones, 80% to 95% of them present only once. This specimen consisted of lymph node tissue, obtained from a patient treated with anti-PD-1 therapy. The receptors derive from a female donor with metastatic renal cell carcinoma.

The chain uses TRBV7-8 and TRBJ1-5; unclear D gene. V lost 0 bases, J lost 3 bases, and 24 bases lay in between. This CDR3 has 20 residues. Germline V gene sequence: CDR1 SGHVS, CDR2 FQNEAQ. The CDR3 coding sequence is TGTGCCAGCAGCTTAGCGAAGATTCCGGGCAGGACTGGCCTCAATCAGCCCCAGCATTTT. This translates into CASSLAKIPGRTGLNQPQHF.

Points on this clone: Germline is not matched at one junction end, which may reflect a read error. This chain joins TRBV4-1 and TRBJ1-1; D call uncertain. The CDR3 consists of 16 residues. Germline assignment: CDR1 MGHRA and CDR2 YSYEKL. CDR3 DNA: TGCGCCAGTAGCCAAGATATAAGGGTCGCGGACACTGAAGCTTTCTTT. Translation gives CASSQDIRVADTEAFF.

V and J are TRBV4-3 and TRBJ2-7; 12 positions agree with TRBD2. CDR3 length equals 15 residues. CDR1 and CDR2 (germline): LGHNA, YSLEER. V shed 5 bases, J shed 2 bases, and the junction held 4 bases outside the gene matches. In DNA, the CDR3 is TGCGCCAGCAGCAAATGGACTAGCGGGACCTACGAGCAGTACTTC. It is translated as CASSKWTSGTYEQYF.

V is TRBV11-2 and J is TRBJ2-5; a possible D gene is TRBD2 (5 bases). The CDR3 runs 14 residues. Trimming shortened V by 5 bases and J by 4 bases, and 14 bases separated the two germline ends. Germline V gene data show CDR1 as SGHAT and CDR2 as FQNNGV. CDR3 loop: CASSPGFRGETQYF. CDR3 in DNA: TGTGCCAGCAGCCCCGGTTTCCGGGGAGAGACCCAGTACTTC.

This clone showed up just once. This chain connects TRBV18 to TRBJ1-2; D is undetermined. Trimming took off 0 bases at V and 3 bases at J, with 5 bases between the two ends. The CDR3 covers 13 residues. Germline V gene lookup returns CDR1 KGHSH and CDR2 LQKENI. CDR3 sequence (DNA): TGTGCCAGCTCACCACCGAGTGACTATGGCTACACCTTC. Translated, it gives CASSPPSDYGYTF. Looking up the rest from reference TRBV18 and TRBJ1-2 gives the full variable domain: NAGVMQNPRHLVRRRGQEARLRCSPMKGHSHVYWYRQLPEEGLKFMVYLQKENIIDESGMPKERFSAEFPKEGPSILRIQQVVRGDSAAYFCASSPPSDYGYTFGSGTRLTVV.

This chain connects TRBV6-1 to TRBJ2-7; 7 bases fit TRBD1. The CDR3 runs to 13 residues. CDR1 is MNHNS and CDR2 is SASEGT in the germline V gene. V gave up 10 bases and J gave up 2 bases; unmatched junction bases: 8. The CDR3 DNA is TGTGCCACCGGCCGGGACAGAGCCTACGAGCAGTACTTC. It yields the protein CATGRDRAYEQYF.

The V call is TRBV5-1, the J call TRBJ1-5; 7 nucleotides agree with TRBD1. Germline V gives CDR1 SGHRS, CDR2 YFSETQ. The CDR3 spans 15 residues. V was clipped by 4 bases and J by 0 bases; unmatched bases: 4. The CDR3 nucleotides read TGCGCCAGCAGCATCGGGACAGATAGCAATCAGCCCCAGCATTTT. Translated, it gives CASSIGTDSNQPQHF.

The CDR3 protein is CASSSERRNTGELFF. The CDR3 DNA is TGCGCCAGCAGCTCGGAGAGAAGGAACACCGGGGAGCTGTTTTTT. The gene calls are TRBV4-1 and TRBJ2-2; D not resolved. CDR3 length: 15 amino acids. The V end was cut by 5 bases, the J end by 1 base, with 11 bases between. From germline, CDR1 is MGHRA and CDR2 YSYEKL.

The J gene is TRBJ2-5, the V gene TRBV27; D possibly matches TRBD1 or TRBD2 (7 bases each). CDR1 MNHEY and CDR2 SMNVEV come from the germline V gene (reference sequence). Trimming pared 3 bases from V and 3 bases from J, leaving 20 bases between. The CDR3 spans 17 residues. For the CDR3, the DNA is TGTGCCAGCAGTTTTTCAGGGGGTAGCGGGTTTGAAGAGACCCAGTACTTC. Its protein product is CASSFSGGSGFEETQYF.

A single count supports this clone. CDR3 residues: CASSMDSLYYGYTF. As DNA, the CDR3 is TGTGCCAGTAGTATGGACAGCCTTTACTATGGCTACACCTTC. This sequence joins TRBV19 and TRBJ1-2, with TRBD1 as a possible D gene (6 bases). Trimming cost V 3 bases and J 3 bases, with 11 bases left between them. This CDR3 is 14 amino acids long. CDR1 LNHDA and CDR2 SQIVND come from the germline V gene (reference sequence).

The gene calls are TRBV5-6 and TRBJ2-7; TRBD2 is a possible D gene (6 bases). Trimming removed 3 bases at V and 2 bases at J, with 18 bases between. This CDR3 is built from 16 residues. CDR1 SGHDT and CDR2 YYEEEE come from the germline V gene. The CDR3 nucleotides read TGTGCCAGCAGCTCCCTTTATGGGGCGGGGCCCTACGAGCAGTACTTC. Amino acids: CASSSLYGAGPYEQYF.

For this clone: Lacking the conserved final phenylalanine or tryptophan, this CDR3 likely reflects a read error. The DNA is left out, because the CDR3 cannot be placed on it with certainty; the CDR3 is given as TCRdb lists it. The chain recombines TRBV1 with TRBJ2-7. TRBV1 is a listed pseudogene. The CDR3 has 16 amino acids, counting both end residues. The CDR3 protein is CTSSQGCAFVSYEQYL.

V gene TRBV4-1 combines with J gene TRBJ1-2, with unresolved D. This CDR3 spans 17 amino acids. Germline V gives CDR1 MGHRA, CDR2 YSYEKL. V shed 1 base and J shed 0 bases, with 15 bases lying between them. The CDR3 DNA is TGCGCCAGCAGCCAAGCGGCAGCGGGAGGAGCTAACTATGGCTACACCTTC. Residues: CASSQAAAGGANYGYTF.

This chain joins TRBV7-7 and TRBJ1-4; no firm D call. In germline, CDR1 is SSHAT, CDR2 FNYEAQ (reference sequence). This CDR3 spans 16 amino acids. V was shortened by 5 bases and J by 0 bases, with 13 bases between the two germline ends. The CDR3 protein is CASSQGRYTTNEKLFF. The CDR3 nucleotides are TGTGCCAGCAGCCAAGGGCGGTACACAACTAATGAAAAACTGTTTTTT.

The chain links TRBV7-7 to TRBJ1-1, with no clear D. Germline V gene data show CDR1 as SSHAT and CDR2 as FNYEAQ (reference sequence). This CDR3 spans 13 amino acids. V dropped 1 base and J dropped 0 bases, with 3 bases sitting between them. In DNA, the CDR3 is TGTGCCAGCAGCTTAGATATGAACACTGAAGCTTTCTTT. Translated: CASSLDMNTEAFF.

This clone was seen a handful of times. V gene TRBV20-1 combines with J gene TRBJ2-1; D gene ambiguous. The CDR3 has 11 residues. From germline, CDR1 is DFQATT and CDR2 SNEGSKA (reference sequence). V was trimmed by 3 bases and J by 10 bases, leaving 10 bases between them. CDR3 sequence reads: CSASVSAEQFF. CDR3 sequence (DNA): TGCAGTGCTAGTGTTAGTGCGGAGCAGTTCTTC.

V and J are TRBV4-1 and TRBJ2-1; 11 nucleotides align to TRBD2. The junction had 5 bases not matched to a gene; V was cut back by 4 bases and J by 6 bases. The CDR3 consists of 15 residues. From germline, CDR1 is MGHRA and CDR2 YSYEKL. This chain's CDR3 is CASSRTSGSSNEQFF. CDR3 sequence (DNA): TGCGCCAGCAGCCGCACTAGCGGGAGTTCCAATGAGCAGTTCTTC.

The chain joins TRBV6-1 to TRBJ2-7, with a weak D call TRBD1 (5 bases). Germline CDR1 is MNHNS and CDR2 is SASEGT. With 4 bases removed from V and 6 bases from J, the gap between germline ends came to 10 bases. CDR3 size: 12 residues. CDR3 loop: CASSGVGLEQYF. For the CDR3, the DNA is TGTGCCAGCAGTGGGGTGGGGCTCGAGCAGTACTTC.

The chain is built from TRBV18 and TRBJ2-1; 8 bases are a match to TRBD2. V lost 3 bases, J lost 10 bases, and 2 bases stayed unmatched. CDR1 KGHSH and CDR2 LQKENI come from the germline V gene. This CDR3 contains 12 residues. CDR3 sequence (DNA): TGTGCCAGCTCACCCCCGGGAGGGGAGCAGTTCTTC. It codes for CASSPPGGEQFF.

The CDR3 reads CASSFRWNTEAFF. CDR3 nucleotides: TGTGCCAGCAGCTTCAGATGGAACACTGAAGCTTTCTTT. The chain joins TRBV5-6 to TRBJ1-1; unclear D gene. The CDR3 extends over 13 amino acids. From germline, CDR1 is SGHDT and CDR2 YYEEEE. Trimming removed 2 bases from V and 1 base from J, with 6 bases in between.

This chain connects TRBV7-8 to TRBJ2-7; possible D gene TRBD2, 5 bases. V lost 0 bases and J 6 bases, leaving 12 bases between the germline ends. Germline V gives CDR1 SGHVS, CDR2 FQNEAQ. This CDR3 is built from 14 residues. The CDR3 DNA reads TGTGCCAGCAGCTTAGCCCCCGGGGATTTCGAGCAGTACTTC. Translating gives CASSLAPGDFEQYF.